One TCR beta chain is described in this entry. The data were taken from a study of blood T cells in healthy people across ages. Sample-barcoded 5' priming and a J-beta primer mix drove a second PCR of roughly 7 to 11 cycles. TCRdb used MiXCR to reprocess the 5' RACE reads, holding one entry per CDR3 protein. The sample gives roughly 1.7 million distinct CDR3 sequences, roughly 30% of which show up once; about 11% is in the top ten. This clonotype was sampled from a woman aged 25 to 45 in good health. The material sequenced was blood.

The DNA for the CDR3 is TGTGCCAGCAGCGCACGACCCGGGACAGGGGGCTTGATTGGGCCCCAGCATTTT. It encodes CASSARPGTGGLIGPQHF. This chain joins TRBV6-1 and TRBJ1-5; TRBD1 aligns across 12 bases. The CDR3 is 18 amino acids. V shed 6 bases, J shed 9 bases, and the junction held 18 bases outside the gene matches. The germline CDR1 and CDR2 sequences are MNHNS and SASEGT.